This passage covers 8 T cell receptor beta chains from one sample sequenced in a study of monozygotic twins with inflammatory bowel disease. TCRdb re-called the 5' RACE reads; every CDR3 protein appears as one record, without DNA. With roughly 150,000 distinct CDR3 sequences in the sample, the ten largest clones hold around 2.5%. Sequencing input: blood. The origin of the receptors is a human donor with ulcerative colitis or Crohn's disease, or a healthy co-twin of an affected twin (not recorded which).

The chain couples TRBV7-3 to TRBJ2-2. Germline assignment: CDR1 SGHTA and CDR2 FQGTGA. This CDR3 spans 14 amino acids. CDR3 amino acids: CASSLQIKTGELFF.

The rearrangement links TRBV7-2 to TRBJ2-7; TCRdb outputs TRBD2, but without DNA this stays unchecked. The CDR3 consists of 14 residues. Germline V gives CDR1 SGHTA, CDR2 FQGNSA. The CDR3 loop is CASSLLAGAYEQYF.

The rearrangement uses TRBV12-3 or TRBV12-4 and TRBJ2-3; without DNA, the TCRdb call of TRBD2 cannot be checked. The CDR3 covers 16 residues. The CDR3 sequence is CASSPVTSGSTDTQYF.

The chain recombines TRBV7-6 with TRBJ2-3; TCRdb calls TRBD1, which cannot be checked without DNA. The CDR3 loop spans 17 amino acids. CDR1 and CDR2 from the germline V gene are SGHVS and FNYEAQ. CDR3 sequence: CASSHTRGGDSTDTQYF.

The chain joins TRBV7-2 to TRBJ1-2; without DNA, the TCRdb call of TRBD1 cannot be checked. Germline CDR1 is SGHTA and CDR2 is FQGNSA. The CDR3 sequence is 17 residues long. The CDR3 loop is CASSKQGAWAANYGYTF. Full variable domain (outside the CDR3, taken from reference TRBV7-2 and TRBJ1-2): GAGVSQSPSNKVTEKGKDVELRCDPISGHTALYWYRQSLGQGLEFLIYFQGNSAPDKSGLPSDRFSAERTGGSVSTLTIQRTQQEDSAVYLCASSKQGAWAANYGYTFGSGTRLTVV.

The rearrangement joins TRBV6-1 to TRBJ1-5; TCRdb reports TRBD1, a call that lacks DNA to check it against. The CDR3 is 14 amino acids. Germline V gene sequence: CDR1 MNHNS, CDR2 SASEGT. The CDR3 loop reads CASGAVRDNQPQHF.

The chain is built from TRBV5-1 and TRBJ1-1; without DNA, the TCRdb call of TRBD1 cannot be checked. The germline V gene has CDR1 SGHRS and CDR2 YFSETQ. CDR3 length: 15 amino acids. CDR3 loop: CASSGRGGPGTEAFF.

The chain is built from TRBV7-3 and TRBJ1-6; TCRdb's assignment of TRBD1 cannot be checked, as there is no DNA. This CDR3 spans 15 amino acids. CDR1 SGHTA and CDR2 FQGTGA come from the germline V gene. The CDR3 loop reads CASSFKPGQNSPLHF.